This TCR beta chain is from a study of blood T cell repertoires in COVID-19. About the research overall: Samples representing acute and convalescent COVID-19 were sourced from the United States, Italy and Spain. PBMCs, B-cell-depleted T cells, or T cells provided the cDNA or gDNA that made up the material.

Repertoires were generated with immunoSEQ multiplex PCR, while TCRdb's copy carries only in-frame clones and drops some. This sample yields about 240,000 clones, of which approximately 86% are seen a single time; roughly 2.6% belongs to the top ten. The study recruited people aged 18 to 89 years across around 24 US areas. Donors were grouped by their self-reported clinical history. Germline CDR1 is SGHAT and CDR2 is FQNNGV. V lost 4 bases, J lost 4 bases, and 16 bases lay in between. The CDR3 totals 16 residues. This chain connects TRBV11-2 to TRBJ2-2, with D possibly TRBD2 on 7 matching bases. The clonotype was recovered from a woman younger than 45 with acute COVID-19. Input material: PBMCs or T cells enriched from blood (not recorded which). DNA for the CDR3: TGTGCCAGCAGCTCGCCGGGGGGCGTTAGCACCGGGGAGCTGTTTTTT. It is translated as CASSSPGGVSTGELFF. Full variable domain (rest looked up from reference TRBV11-2 and TRBJ2-2): EAGVAQSPRYKIIEKRQSVAFWCNPISGHATLYWYQQILGQGPKLLIQFQNNGVVDDSQLPKDRFSAERLKGVDSTLKIQPAKLEDSAVYLCASSSPGGVSTGELFFGEGSRLTVL.